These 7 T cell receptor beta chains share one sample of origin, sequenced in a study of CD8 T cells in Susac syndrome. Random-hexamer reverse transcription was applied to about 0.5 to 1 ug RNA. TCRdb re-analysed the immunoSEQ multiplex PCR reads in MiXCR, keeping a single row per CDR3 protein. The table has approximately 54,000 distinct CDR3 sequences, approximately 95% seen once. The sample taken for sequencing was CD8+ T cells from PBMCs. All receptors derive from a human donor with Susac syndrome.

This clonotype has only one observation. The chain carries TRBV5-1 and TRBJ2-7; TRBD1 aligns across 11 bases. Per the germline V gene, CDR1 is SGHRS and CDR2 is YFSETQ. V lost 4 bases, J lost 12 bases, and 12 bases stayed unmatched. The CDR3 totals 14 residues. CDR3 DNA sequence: TGCGCCAGCAGCACCCCGGGACAGGGGGACATAAGGTACTTC. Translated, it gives CASSTPGQGDIRYF.

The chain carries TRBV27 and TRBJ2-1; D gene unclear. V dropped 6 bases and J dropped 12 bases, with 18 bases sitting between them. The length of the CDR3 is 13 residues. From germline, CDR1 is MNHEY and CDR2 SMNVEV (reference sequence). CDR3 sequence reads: CASSLSRAIVQFF. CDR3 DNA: TGTGCCAGCAGCCTCTCCCGGGCGATCGTGCAGTTCTTC.

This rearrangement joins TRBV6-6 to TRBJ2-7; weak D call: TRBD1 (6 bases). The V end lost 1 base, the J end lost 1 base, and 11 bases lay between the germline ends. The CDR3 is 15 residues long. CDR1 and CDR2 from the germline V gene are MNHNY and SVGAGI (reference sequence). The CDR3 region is CASSYYAGASYEQYF. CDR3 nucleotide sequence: TGTGCCAGCAGTTACTATGCAGGGGCGTCCTACGAGCAGTACTTC.

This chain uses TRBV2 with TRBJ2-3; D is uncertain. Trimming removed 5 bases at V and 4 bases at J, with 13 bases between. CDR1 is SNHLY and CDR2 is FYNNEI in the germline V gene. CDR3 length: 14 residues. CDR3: CASSSEPAPDTQYF. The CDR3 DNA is TGTGCCAGCAGTAGCGAACCCGCCCCAGATACGCAGTATTTT. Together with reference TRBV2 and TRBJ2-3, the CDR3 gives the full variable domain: EPEVTQTPSHQVTQMGQEVILRCVPISNHLYFYWYRQILGQKVEFLVSFYNNEISEKSEIFDDQFSVERPDGSNFTLKIRSTKLEDSAMYFCASSSEPAPDTQYFGPGTRLTVL.

CDR3 in amino acids: CSVTVSGTQYF. The CDR3 DNA follows: TGCAGCGTAACGGTTTCAGGGACCCAGTACTTC. The chain couples TRBV29-1 to TRBJ2-5; no clear D. Trimming removed 6 bases from V and 7 bases from J, with 12 bases in between. The CDR3 has 11 amino acids. The V gene's germline CDR1 is SQVTM and CDR2 ANQGSEA.

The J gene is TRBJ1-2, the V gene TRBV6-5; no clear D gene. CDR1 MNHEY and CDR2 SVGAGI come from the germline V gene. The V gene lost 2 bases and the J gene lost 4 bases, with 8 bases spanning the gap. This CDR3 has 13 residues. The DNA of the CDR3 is TGTGCCAGCAGTTACGGGCAGTCCTATGGCTACACCTTC. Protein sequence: CASSYGQSYGYTF.

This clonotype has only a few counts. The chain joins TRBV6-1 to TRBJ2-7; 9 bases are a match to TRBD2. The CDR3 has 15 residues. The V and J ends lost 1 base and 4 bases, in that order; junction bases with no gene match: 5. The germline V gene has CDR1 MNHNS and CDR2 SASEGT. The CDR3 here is CASSEGDSGGYEQYF. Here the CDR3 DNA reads TGTGCCAGCAGTGAAGGGGATAGCGGGGGTTACGAGCAGTACTTC.